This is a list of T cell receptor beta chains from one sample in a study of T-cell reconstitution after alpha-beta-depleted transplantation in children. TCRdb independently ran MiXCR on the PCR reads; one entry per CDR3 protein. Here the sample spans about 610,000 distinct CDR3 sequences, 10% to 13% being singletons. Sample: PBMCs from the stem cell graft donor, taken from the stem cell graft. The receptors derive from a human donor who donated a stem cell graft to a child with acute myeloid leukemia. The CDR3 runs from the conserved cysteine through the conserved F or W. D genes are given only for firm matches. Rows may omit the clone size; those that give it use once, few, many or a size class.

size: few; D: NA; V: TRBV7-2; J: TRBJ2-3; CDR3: CASSPELGRGTDTQYF; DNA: TGTGCCAGCAGCCCAGAACTAGGGCGGGGCACAGATACGCAGTATTTT
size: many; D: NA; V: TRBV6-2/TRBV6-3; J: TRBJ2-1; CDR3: CASSTRNEQFF; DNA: TGTGCCAGCAGTACTCGTAATGAGCAGTTCTTC
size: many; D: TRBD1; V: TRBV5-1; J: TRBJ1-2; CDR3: CASSPSPDRVYYGYTF; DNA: TGCGCCAGCAGCCCGTCCCCGGACAGGGTCTACTATGGCTACACCTTC
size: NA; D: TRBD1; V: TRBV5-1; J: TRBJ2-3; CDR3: CASSLETGGTDTQYF; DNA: TGCGCCAGCAGCTTAGAGACAGGGGGAACAGATACGCAGTATTTT
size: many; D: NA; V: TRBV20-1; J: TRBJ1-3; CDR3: CSASRGMGGNTIYF; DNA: TGCAGTGCTAGCCGGGGGATGGGTGGAAACACCATATATTTT
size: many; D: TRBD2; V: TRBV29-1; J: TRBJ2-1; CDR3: CSAVATSGRFLDEQFF; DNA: TGCAGCGCTGTCGCTACTAGCGGGAGATTTTTAGATGAGCAGTTCTTC
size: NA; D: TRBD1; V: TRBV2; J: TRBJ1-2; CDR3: CASGRDRDNYGYTF; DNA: TGTGCCAGCGGCCGGGACAGGGACAACTATGGCTACACCTTC
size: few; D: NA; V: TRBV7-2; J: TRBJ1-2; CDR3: CASSLVEGGYGYTF; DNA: TGTGCCAGCAGCTTAGTAGAAGGAGGCTATGGCTACACCTTC
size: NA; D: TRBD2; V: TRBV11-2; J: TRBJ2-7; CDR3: CASSLDRALGVLAGGSYEQYF; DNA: TGTGCCAGCAGCTTAGATCGGGCCCTCGGAGTGCTTGCGGGAGGCTCCTACGAGCAGTACTTC
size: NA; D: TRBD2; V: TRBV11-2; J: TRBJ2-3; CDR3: CASSDPIAGRSDTQYF; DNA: TGTGCCAGCAGCGACCCTATAGCGGGACGATCAGATACGCAGTATTTT
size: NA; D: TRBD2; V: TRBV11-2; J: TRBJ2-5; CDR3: CASSLQSGLAGVRAETQYF; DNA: TGTGCCAGCAGCTTACAATCCGGACTAGCGGGAGTTAGGGCAGAGACCCAGTACTTC
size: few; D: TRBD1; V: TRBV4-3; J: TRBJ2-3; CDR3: CASSQSIGGLDTQYF; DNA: TGCGCCAGCAGCCAGAGTATAGGGGGCTTAGATACGCAGTATTTT
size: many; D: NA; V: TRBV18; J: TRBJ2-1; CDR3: CASSPGEVNEQFF; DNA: TGTGCCAGCTCACCAGGCGAGGTCAATGAGCAGTTCTTC
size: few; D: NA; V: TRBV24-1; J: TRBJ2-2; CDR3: CATGIRDTSTGELFF; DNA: TGTGCCACCGGCATCCGGGACACCTCCACCGGGGAGCTGTTTTTT
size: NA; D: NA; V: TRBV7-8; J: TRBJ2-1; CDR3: CASSLVWAGVYNEQFF; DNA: TGTGCCAGCAGCTTGGTTTGGGCGGGTGTCTACAATGAGCAGTTCTTC
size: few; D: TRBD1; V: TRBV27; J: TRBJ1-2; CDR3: CASSPIWGQNYGYTF; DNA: TGTGCCAGCAGTCCCATATGGGGACAGAACTATGGCTACACCTTC
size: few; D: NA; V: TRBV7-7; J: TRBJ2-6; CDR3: CASSLAGGTGANVLTF; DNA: TGTGCTAGCAGCTTAGCAGGAGGAACTGGGGCCAACGTCCTGACTTTC
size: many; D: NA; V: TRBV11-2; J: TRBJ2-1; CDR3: CASSLGRGESSYNEQFF; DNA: TGTGCCAGCAGCTTAGGTAGGGGGGAGAGCTCCTACAATGAGCAGTTCTTC
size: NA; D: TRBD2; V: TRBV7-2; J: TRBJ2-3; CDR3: CASSLGGLAGLLNTQYF; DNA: TGTGCCAGCAGCTTAGGGGGGTTAGCGGGCCTTCTGAATACGCAGTATTTT
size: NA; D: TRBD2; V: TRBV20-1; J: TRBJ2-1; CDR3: CSAHGTSGGSYNEQFF; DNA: TGCAGTGCTCATGGGACTAGCGGGGGCTCCTACAATGAGCAGTTCTTC
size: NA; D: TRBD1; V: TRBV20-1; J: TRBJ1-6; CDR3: CSIRTGALYNSPLHF; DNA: TGCAGTATACGGACAGGAGCTCTCTATAATTCACCCCTCCACTTT
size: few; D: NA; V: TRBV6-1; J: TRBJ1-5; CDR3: CASSELEGLRGNQPQHF; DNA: TGTGCCAGCAGTGAATTGGAGGGACTCAGGGGCAATCAGCCCCAGCATTTT
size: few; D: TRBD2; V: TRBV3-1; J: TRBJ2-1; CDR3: CASSPGTSETHNEQFF; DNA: TGTGCCAGCAGTCCCGGGACTAGCGAAACGCACAATGAGCAGTTCTTC
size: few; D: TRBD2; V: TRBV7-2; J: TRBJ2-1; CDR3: CASSPGTRGVNEQFF; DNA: TGTGCCAGCAGCCCCGGGACTAGAGGGGTCAATGAGCAGTTCTTC
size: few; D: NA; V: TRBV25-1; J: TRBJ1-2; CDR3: CASSDPPYGYTF; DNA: TGTGCCAGCAGTGACCCCCCCTATGGCTACACCTTC
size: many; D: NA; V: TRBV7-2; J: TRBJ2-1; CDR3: CASSLFRDLYNEQFF; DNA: TGTGCCAGCAGCCTCTTCCGGGACCTATACAATGAGCAGTTCTTC
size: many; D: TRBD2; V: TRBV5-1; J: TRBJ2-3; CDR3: CASSQSTAGGWADTQYF; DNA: TGCGCCAGCAGCCAGTCAACAGCGGGAGGATGGGCAGATACGCAGTATTTT
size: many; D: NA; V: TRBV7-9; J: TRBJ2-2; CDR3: CASSLMAPTGELFF; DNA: TGTGCCAGCAGCTTAATGGCCCCCACCGGGGAGCTGTTTTTT
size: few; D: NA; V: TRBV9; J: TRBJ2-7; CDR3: CAGLRGPYEQYF; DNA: TGTGCCGGATTACGGGGACCCTACGAGCAGTACTTC
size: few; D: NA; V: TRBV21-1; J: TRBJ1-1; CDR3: CASSKPALPYRREAFF; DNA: TGTGCCAGCAGCAAACCAGCCTTACCCTACAGGCGTGAAGCTTTCTTT
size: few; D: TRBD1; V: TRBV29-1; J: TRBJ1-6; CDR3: CSARTGSNSPLHF; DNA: TGCAGCGCCCGGACAGGGAGTAATTCACCCCTCCACTTT
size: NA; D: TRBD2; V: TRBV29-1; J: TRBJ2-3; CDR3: CSVGVGGTSGSTDTQYF; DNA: TGCAGCGTTGGGGTCGGGGGAACTAGCGGGAGCACAGATACGCAGTATTTT
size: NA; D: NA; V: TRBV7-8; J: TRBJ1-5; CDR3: CASSPPRLGGTNQPQHF; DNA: TGTGCCAGCAGCCCCCCTCGACTAGGAGGGACCAATCAGCCCCAGCATTTT
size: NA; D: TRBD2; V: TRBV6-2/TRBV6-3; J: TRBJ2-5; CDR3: CASSYPGLAGPQETQYF; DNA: TGTGCCAGCAGTTACCCCGGACTAGCGGGCCCCCAAGAGACCCAGTACTTC
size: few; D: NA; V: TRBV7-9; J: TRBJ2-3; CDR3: CASTPRFEGPGSQYF; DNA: TGTGCCAGCACCCCAAGGTTCGAGGGCCCGGGATCGCAGTATTTT
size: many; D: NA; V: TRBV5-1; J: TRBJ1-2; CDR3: CASSLGLGVYYGYTF; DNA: TGCGCCAGCAGCTTGGGGCTAGGAGTATACTATGGCTACACCTTC
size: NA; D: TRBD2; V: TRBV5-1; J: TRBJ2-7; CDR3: CASSDGTSGSYEQYF; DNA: TGCGCCAGCAGCGACGGGACTAGCGGGAGTTACGAGCAGTACTTC
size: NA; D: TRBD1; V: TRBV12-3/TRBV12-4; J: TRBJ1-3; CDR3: CASSGGTGSGNTIYF; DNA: TGTGCCAGCAGTGGAGGGACAGGCTCTGGAAACACCATATATTTT
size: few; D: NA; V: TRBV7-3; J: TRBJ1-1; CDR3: CASSQMGVGNTEAFF; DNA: TGTGCCAGCAGCCAAATGGGGGTAGGGAACACTGAAGCTTTCTTT
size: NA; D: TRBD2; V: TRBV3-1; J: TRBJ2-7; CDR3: CASSQDKGREGQYEQYF; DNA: TGTGCCAGCAGCCAAGATAAGGGCCGGGAGGGCCAGTACGAGCAGTACTTC
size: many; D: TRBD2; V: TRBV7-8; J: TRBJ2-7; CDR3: CASSSVTSGAYYEQYF; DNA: TGTGCCAGCAGCTCAGTAACTAGCGGGGCATACTACGAGCAGTACTTC
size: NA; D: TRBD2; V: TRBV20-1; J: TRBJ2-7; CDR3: CSAARTSGGRSYEQYF; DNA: TGCAGTGCTGCTCGGACTAGCGGGGGCCGATCCTACGAGCAGTACTTC
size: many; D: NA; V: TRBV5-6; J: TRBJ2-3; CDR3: CASSLLASSADTQYF; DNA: TGTGCCAGCAGCTTGTTGGCTAGTTCGGCAGATACGCAGTATTTT
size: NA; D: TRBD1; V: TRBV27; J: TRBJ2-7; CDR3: CASSPGQGRGYEQYF; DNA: TGTGCCAGCAGTCCCGGACAGGGGAGGGGGTACGAGCAGTACTTC
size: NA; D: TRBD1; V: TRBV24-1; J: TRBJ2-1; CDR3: CATGQGQGIYNEQFF; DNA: TGTGCCACCGGTCAGGGACAGGGGATTTACAATGAGCAGTTCTTC
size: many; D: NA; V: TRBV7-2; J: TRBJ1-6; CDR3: CASSRVPGGQNNSPLHF; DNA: TGTGCCAGCAGCCGTGTCCCGGGGGGGCAAAATAATTCACCCCTCCACTTT
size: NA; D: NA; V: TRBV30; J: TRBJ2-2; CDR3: CAWSVLIGTGELFF; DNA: TGTGCCTGGAGTGTACTAATAGGGACCGGGGAGCTGTTTTTT
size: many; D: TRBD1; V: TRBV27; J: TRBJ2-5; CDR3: CASSLFPGDRGKLGESQYF; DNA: TGTGCCAGCAGTTTATTTCCGGGGGACAGGGGCAAATTGGGGGAGAGCCAGTACTTC
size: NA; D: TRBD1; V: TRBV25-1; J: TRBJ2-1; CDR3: CASSSSPGTGGGNEQFF; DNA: TGTGCCAGCAGTTCCTCCCCCGGGACAGGGGGCGGGAATGAGCAGTTCTTC
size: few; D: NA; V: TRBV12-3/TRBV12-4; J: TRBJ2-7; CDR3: CASSEKGGGYEQYF; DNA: TGTGCCAGCAGCGAAAAGGGGGGTGGGTACGAGCAGTACTTC
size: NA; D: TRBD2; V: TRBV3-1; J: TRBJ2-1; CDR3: CASSQERVAGGNEQFF; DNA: TGTGCCAGCAGCCAAGAGAGAGTAGCGGGAGGCAATGAGCAGTTCTTC
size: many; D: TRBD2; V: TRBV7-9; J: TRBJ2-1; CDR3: CASSLGVSGRSKLEQFF; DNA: TGTGCCAGCAGCTTAGGAGTAAGCGGGAGGTCCAAATTGGAGCAGTTCTTC